The 20 T cell receptor beta chains below were found in one sample sequenced in a study of T cells in localized non-small cell lung cancer. The table came from immunoSEQ multiplex PCR; TCRdb's copy has only in-frame clones and leaves some out. The sample carries 2,500 to 3,000 clones, 30% to 40% recorded once. The sample in question was lung tumor tissue, obtained before any cancer treatment. The receptors here all came from an older female donor with stage II squamous cell lung carcinoma.

Worth noting for this clone: At one end, the junction sequence differs from germline, possibly due to a read error. J is TRBJ1-2 and V is TRBV6-7; the D is unclear. TRBV6-7 is known as an ORF, though its function is uncertain. This CDR3 is 11 amino acids long. The CDR3 protein is CATSDLKGYTF. DNA of the CDR3: TGTGCCACCAGTGATCTTAAGGGCTACACCTTC.

V is TRBV14 and J is TRBJ2-3; TRBD2 matches at 16 bases. The CDR3 runs to 18 residues. V lost 2 bases to trimming and J lost 4 bases; unmatched junction nucleotides: 6. Germline V CDR1 and CDR2: SGHDN, FVKESK. The CDR3 bases are TGTGCCAGCAGCCAACGCGGGACTAGCGGGAGGGCGGCAGATACGCAGTATTTT. It is translated as CASSQRGTSGRAADTQYF.

This clone was counted only a few times. The CDR3 here is CASSLFRTGTYEQYF. The DNA for the CDR3 is TGTGCCAGCAGTTTATTTAGGACAGGTACCTACGAGCAGTACTTC. The rearrangement joins TRBV28 to TRBJ2-7; 7 bases line up with TRBD1. CDR1 MDHEN and CDR2 SYDVKM come from the germline V gene. Unmatched junction bases numbered 5, after V lost 1 base and J lost 2 bases. The CDR3 is made up of 15 amino acids. The full variable domain, with the rest looked up from reference TRBV28 and TRBJ2-7, is DVKVTQSSRYLVKRTGEKVFLECVQDMDHENMFWYRQDPGLGLRLIYFSYDVKMKEKGDIPEGYSVSREKKERFSLILESASTNQTSMYLCASSLFRTGTYEQYFGPGTRLTVT.

The table lists this clone with a few counts. The rearrangement links TRBV9 to TRBJ2-2; weak D call: TRBD2 (6 bases). V lost 6 bases and J 0 bases, leaving 12 bases between the germline ends. CDR3 size: 15 residues. Per the germline V gene, CDR1 is SGDLS and CDR2 is YYNGEE. For the CDR3, the DNA is TGTGCCAGCACATCTGGAGGGCCGAACACCGGGGAGCTGTTTTTT. Its translation is CASTSGGPNTGELFF.

This clone was seen only a few times. The chain is built from TRBV14 and TRBJ2-7; a possible D gene is TRBD2 (6 bases). The CDR3 loop spans 13 amino acids. Germline CDR1 and CDR2: SGHDN and FVKESK. V was shortened by 4 bases and J by 4 bases, with 11 bases between the two germline ends. The CDR3 sequence: CASSPIGGYEQYF. As DNA, the CDR3 is TGTGCCAGCAGCCCCATAGGAGGGTACGAGCAGTACTTC.

A few counts support this clone. The chain combines TRBV11-3 with TRBJ2-2; D not resolved. CDR3 length: 16 amino acids. Germline CDR1 SGHNT, CDR2 YENEEA. V was pared by 1 base and J by 2 bases, with 11 bases between. Here the CDR3 DNA reads TGTGCCAGCAGCTTAGGTCGGCAGGTCAACACCGGGGAGCTGTTTTTT. Encoded protein: CASSLGRQVNTGELFF. The variable domain in full, completed from reference TRBV11-3 and TRBJ2-2, reads EAGVVQSPRYKIIEKKQPVAFWCNPISGHNTLYWYLQNLGQGPELLIRYENEEAVDDSQLPKDRFSAERLKGVDSTLKIQPAELGDSAVYLCASSLGRQVNTGELFFGEGSRLTVL.

This clone was seen a handful of times. This chain connects TRBV6-8 to TRBJ2-1, with a weak D call TRBD2 (5 bases). Trimming left V 6 bases short and J 6 bases short, with 12 bases between. CDR1 and CDR2 (germline): MNHGY, SAAAGT. The CDR3 has 13 residues. CDR3 nucleotide sequence: TGTGCCAGCAGCCCGGTCGGACTCAATGAGCAGTTCTTC. It yields the protein CASSPVGLNEQFF.

The chain joins TRBV18 to TRBJ2-1; D not certain. This CDR3 comprises 12 residues. The V and J ends lost 5 bases and 7 bases respectively, with 9 bases between them. Germline CDR1 reads KGHSH; CDR2 reads LQKENI. CDR3 loop: CASSAIANEQFF. DNA of the CDR3: TGTGCCAGCTCAGCCATAGCTAATGAGCAGTTCTTC.

This clone showed up just a few times. The rearrangement uses TRBV11-3 and TRBJ2-4, with 8 bases fitting TRBD2. The germline gives CDR1 SGHNT, CDR2 YENEEA. V lost 3 bases, J lost 5 bases, and 6 bases stayed unmatched. This CDR3 has 15 amino acids. The CDR3 reads CASSLGGRFENIQYF. The CDR3 bases are TGTGCCAGCAGCTTGGGCGGGAGGTTCGAAAACATTCAGTACTTC.

The table lists this clone with a few counts. The chain joins TRBV6-8 to TRBJ2-7; D is ambiguous. CDR1 and CDR2 (germline): MNHGY, SAAAGT. This CDR3 spans 12 amino acids. V dropped 5 bases and J dropped 5 bases, with 10 bases sitting between them. CDR3 nucleotides: TGTGCCAGCAGTCAAGGAGAAAACGAGCAGTACTTC. Protein sequence: CASSQGENEQYF.

This chain links TRBV6-8 with TRBJ1-1; D is possibly TRBD1 (5 bases). The CDR3 loop spans 13 amino acids. Germline CDR1 MNHGY, CDR2 SAAAGT. V was shortened by 11 bases and J by 1 base, with 14 bases between the two germline ends. DNA of the CDR3: TGTGCCTCGGGGGTGCTGAGGAACACTGAAGCTTTCTTT. This translates into CASGVLRNTEAFF.

This clone has more than one count but fewer than ten. The chain has TRBV28 and TRBJ1-1; no definite D call. This CDR3 is 13 amino acids long. Germline V gives CDR1 MDHEN, CDR2 SYDVKM. Trimming removed 8 bases from V and 4 bases from J, with 14 bases in between. The CDR3 protein is CASSDSTGTEAFF. The CDR3 DNA reads TGTGCCAGCTCTGATAGTACGGGCACTGAAGCTTTCTTT.

J is TRBJ2-2 and V is TRBV9; 7 bases line up with TRBD1. The germline gives CDR1 SGDLS, CDR2 YYNGEE. This CDR3 is 17 amino acids long. The V gene end was trimmed by 3 bases and the J gene end by 0 bases; junction bases not matched to a gene: 8. The CDR3 coding sequence is TGTGCCAGCAGCGCCTTAGGGGACAGTGCGAACACCGGGGAGCTGTTTTTT. Encoded protein: CASSALGDSANTGELFF.

This clone was detected only a few times. J is TRBJ1-1 and V is TRBV7-1; unclear D gene. TRBV7-1 is placed among ORFs of uncertain function. This CDR3 is 13 amino acids long. Deletions cut 4 bases from V and 4 bases from J, with 10 bases between. The chain's CDR3 is CASSLASGTEAFF. CDR3 nucleotides: TGTGCCAGCAGCTTAGCCTCGGGCACTGAAGCTTTCTTT.

The chain joins TRBV1 to TRBJ2-3. TRBV1 is a pseudogene segment. CDR3 length equals 14 residues. CDR3 bases: TGCGCCAGCAGCCCCACAGCGCTTACAGATACGCAGTATTTT. Translating it yields CASSPTALTDTQYF.

The V and J genes are TRBV11-3 and TRBJ2-7; no reliable D call. The CDR3 spans 14 residues. The V end lost 4 bases, the J end lost 5 bases, and 15 bases lay between the germline ends. In germline, CDR1 is SGHNT, CDR2 YENEEA. CDR3 in DNA: TGTGCCAGCAGCTCGGGCCCTCCAGGCGACGAGCAGTACTTC. Translating it yields CASSSGPPGDEQYF.

This clone was counted only a few times. This sequence joins TRBV18 and TRBJ1-4, with D maybe TRBD1 (5 bases). Germline V lookup: CDR1 KGHSH, CDR2 LQKENI. CDR3 length: 13 amino acids. Deletions cut 4 bases from V and 8 bases from J, with 11 bases between. Here the CDR3 DNA reads TGTGCCAGCTCACATGGGGCTCGAGAAAAACTGTTTTTT. Residues: CASSHGAREKLFF.

J is TRBJ1-1 and V is TRBV6-8; 7 bases line up with TRBD1. The germline CDR1 and CDR2 sequences are MNHGY and SAAAGT. Trimming cost V 6 bases and J 2 bases; bases outside gene matches: 6. This CDR3 contains 14 residues. CDR3 protein: CASRSGQINTEAFF. CDR3 DNA: TGTGCCAGCAGATCGGGACAGATCAACACTGAAGCTTTCTTT.

V usage is TRBV7-5 and J usage is TRBJ1-3; the table's D call of TRBD1 was not tested on the DNA. TRBV7-5 is deemed a pseudogene. The CDR3 loop spans 18 amino acids. In nucleotides, the CDR3 is TGTGCCAGCAGCTTGGCCTTAGGTGACACATACTCTGGAAACACCATATATTTT. Encoded protein: CASSLALGDTYSGNTIYF.

As concerns this clone: Read sequence stops 1 residue before the CDR3 end, and the germline J gene provides the missing end. The chain couples TRBV10-3 to TRBJ1-2, with D perhaps TRBD1 (5 bases). CDR1 and CDR2 (germline): ENHRY, SYGVKD. V dropped 2 bases and J dropped 4 bases, with 5 bases sitting between them. CDR3 size: 12 residues. The DNA read from the CDR3 is TGTGCCATCAGTGAGGACAGCTATGGCTACACC. This sequence encodes CAISEDSYGYT. The whole CDR3 protein is CAISEDSYGYTF.